This T cell receptor (beta chain) emerged from a study of T cells in Graves' hyperthyroidism and ophthalmopathy. The overall study: Blood from the periphery was taken at initial diagnosis, before any treatment. Study-wide results and limits: A median about 6.2 months before onset, the model predicted ophthalmopathy. In blood, most of the thyroid clonotypes expanded above 0.001 were also present.

With duration under 3 months, ophthalmopathy was active: Clinical Activity Score at least 3, NOSPECS at least 4. There were TCR beta CDR3 regions amplified from RNA transcripts. RT-PCR in the first round (using the HTBI primer set) targeted the TCR CDR3. TCRdb fed the multiplex PCR reads into MiXCR, producing one record per CDR3 protein. This sample yields more than 300,000 distinct CDR3 sequences, of which under 20% are seen a single time; 35% to 45% belongs to the top ten. This clonotype has more than one count but fewer than ten. As yet, its antigen is unknown. CDR1 is SGHDT, CDR2 YYEEEE, per germline. The CDR3 totals 13 residues. The V gene lost 1 base and the J gene lost 4 bases, with 7 bases spanning the gap.

The source is a man younger than 35 with Graves' ophthalmopathy. The sample taken for sequencing was blood. The chain links TRBV5-6 to TRBJ2-3, with no clear D. The CDR3: CASSLHGPDTQYF. In nucleotides, the CDR3 is TGTGCCAGCAGCTTGCACGGGCCAGATACGCAGTATTTT.